The present entry profiles one T cell receptor (beta chain) with its context. A much larger clone differs by one base, so this may be a read error. The CDR3 loop spans 15 amino acids. Trimming removed 5 bases from V and 2 bases from J; junction bases left unmatched: 10. The germline V gene has CDR1 DFQATT and CDR2 SNEGSKA (reference sequence). The individuals who served as donors were healthy Caucasians living in Russia, aged roughly 6 to 90. The data are from a study of blood T cells in healthy people across ages. A second PCR, run for about 6 to 11 cycles, used a sample-barcoded 5' primer plus a J-beta primer mix. Every molecule of cDNA carried a tag from a template-switch adaptor with 12 random nucleotides. Every sample gave at least 3 million paired-end reads containing CDR3. TCRdb analysed the 5' RACE reads with MiXCR anew, one entry per CDR3 protein. The repertoire holds around 1,500,000 distinct CDR3 sequences, with 28% as singletons.

Source material: blood. This TCR was sampled from a woman between 25 and 40 years old in good health. The genes are TRBV20-1 and TRBJ2-3; TRBD2 matches 7 bases. CDR3 coding DNA: TGCAGTGCTGAACTACCGGGGGGTATCACAGATACGCAGTATTTT. It encodes CSAELPGGITDTQYF.